A selection of T cell receptor beta chains follows, all from one sample in a study of blood T cell repertoires in COVID-19. Produced via immunoSEQ multiplex PCR; TCRdb's table is partial and in-frame only. This table has a few hundred thousand clones, 70% to 90% appearing once. The specimen sequenced was peripheral blood. All receptors come from a woman aged 50 to 60 with acute or convalescent COVID-19. Both conserved end residues are part of each CDR3. Not every row has a clone size; where given, it reads once, few, many or a size class.

j_call: TRBJ1-1; clone_size: NA; v_call: TRBV5-1; cdr3_aa: CASSPEGLGTEAFF
j_call: TRBJ1-1; clone_size: NA; v_call: TRBV3-1/TRBV3-2; cdr3_aa: CASSETGPNTEAFF
j_call: TRBJ2-1; clone_size: NA; v_call: TRBV4-2; cdr3_aa: CASSLDVAEDNEQFF
j_call: TRBJ2-6; clone_size: NA; v_call: TRBV2; cdr3_aa: CASNRLAGGPAGANVLTF
j_call: TRBJ1-1; clone_size: few; v_call: TRBV29-1; cdr3_aa: CSVEIAVGTEAFF
j_call: TRBJ1-1; clone_size: NA; v_call: TRBV5-6; cdr3_aa: CASSFGNTEAFF
j_call: TRBJ1-2; clone_size: NA; v_call: TRBV6-1; cdr3_aa: CASSETGVGFGYTF
j_call: TRBJ2-1; clone_size: NA; v_call: TRBV6-4; cdr3_aa: CASSDVLRGNHEQFF
j_call: TRBJ2-7; clone_size: NA; v_call: TRBV18; cdr3_aa: CASSPPGGDYEQYF
j_call: TRBJ1-3; clone_size: NA; v_call: TRBV29-1; cdr3_aa: CSVRGWSGNTIYF
j_call: TRBJ2-2; clone_size: few; v_call: TRBV7-9; cdr3_aa: CASRPGLDGELFF
j_call: TRBJ1-1; clone_size: NA; v_call: TRBV4-1; cdr3_aa: CASSHPSRKTGQNTEAFF
j_call: TRBJ2-7; clone_size: NA; v_call: TRBV4-1; cdr3_aa: CASSQGPRDSSYEQYF
j_call: TRBJ2-1; clone_size: NA; v_call: TRBV24-1; cdr3_aa: CATSDLTSPDNEQFF
j_call: TRBJ2-1; clone_size: few; v_call: TRBV18; cdr3_aa: CASSRKTGTLYNEQFF
j_call: TRBJ1-1; clone_size: NA; v_call: TRBV19; cdr3_aa: CASSIATGKTEAFF
j_call: TRBJ2-7; clone_size: few; v_call: TRBV27; cdr3_aa: CASSSSGVSSYEQYF
j_call: TRBJ2-3; clone_size: NA; v_call: TRBV5-1; cdr3_aa: CASSLSTSGATSTDTQYF
j_call: TRBJ1-1; clone_size: NA; v_call: TRBV5-1; cdr3_aa: CASSFTGGPENTEAFF
j_call: TRBJ2-5; clone_size: once; v_call: TRBV12-3/TRBV12-4; cdr3_aa: CASRDSGQETQYF
j_call: TRBJ1-5; clone_size: NA; v_call: TRBV5-6; cdr3_aa: CASSLWSTYNQPQHF
j_call: TRBJ2-1; clone_size: once; v_call: TRBV28; cdr3_aa: CASSYLSRTSGKVPEQFF
j_call: TRBJ2-1; clone_size: once; v_call: TRBV5-8; cdr3_aa: CASSRGLAGEIGEQFF
j_call: TRBJ2-2; clone_size: NA; v_call: TRBV7-2; cdr3_aa: CASSSQGASNTGELFF
j_call: TRBJ2-1; clone_size: NA; v_call: TRBV21-1; cdr3_aa: CASSKDTPRKQFF
j_call: TRBJ1-6; clone_size: NA; v_call: TRBV5-1; cdr3_aa: CASSPTGQNNSPLHF
j_call: TRBJ2-7; clone_size: NA; v_call: TRBV28; cdr3_aa: CASTTGPASGLYEQYF